The T cell receptor (beta chain) described here comes from a study of blood T cell repertoires in COVID-19. Study-wide background: COVID-19 samples, acute and convalescent, were from the United States, Italy and Spain.

The CDR3 runs to 15 residues. In germline, CDR1 is KGHSH, CDR2 LQKENI. Trimming stripped 3 bases from V and 6 bases from J, with 12 bases between. Sequencing used immunoSEQ multiplex PCR; TCRdb keeps in-frame clones, though not all of them. The profile shows about 150,000 clones, about 85% of them singletons. The chain has TRBV18 and TRBJ1-6; possible D gene TRBD1, 6 bases. Material for sequencing was peripheral blood. The sequence was collected from a man in his 60s with COVID-19, enrolled during active disease. As DNA, the CDR3 is TGTGCCAGCTCACCGGGGGGGCCCTTTAATTCACCCCTCCACTTT. Translation: CASSPGGPFNSPLHF.